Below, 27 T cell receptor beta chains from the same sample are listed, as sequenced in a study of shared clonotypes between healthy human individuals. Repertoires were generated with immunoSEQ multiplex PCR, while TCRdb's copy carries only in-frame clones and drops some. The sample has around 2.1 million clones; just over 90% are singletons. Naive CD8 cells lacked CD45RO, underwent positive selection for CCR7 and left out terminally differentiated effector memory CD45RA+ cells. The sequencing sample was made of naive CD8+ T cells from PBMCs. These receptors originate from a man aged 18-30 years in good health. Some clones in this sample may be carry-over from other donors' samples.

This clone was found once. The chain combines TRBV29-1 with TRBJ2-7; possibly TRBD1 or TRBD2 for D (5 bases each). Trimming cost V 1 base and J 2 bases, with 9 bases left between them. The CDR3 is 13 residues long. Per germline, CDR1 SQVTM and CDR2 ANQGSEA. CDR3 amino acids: CSVEVGDAYEQYF. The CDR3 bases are TGCAGCGTTGAAGTAGGGGACGCCTACGAGCAGTACTTC.

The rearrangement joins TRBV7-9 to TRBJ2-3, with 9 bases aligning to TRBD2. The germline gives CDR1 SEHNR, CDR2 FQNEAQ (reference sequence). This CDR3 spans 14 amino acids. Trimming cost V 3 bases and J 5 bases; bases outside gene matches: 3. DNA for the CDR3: TGTGCCAGCAGCTTGGGACTAGCTGTAGATACGCAGTATTTT. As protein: CASSLGLAVDTQYF.

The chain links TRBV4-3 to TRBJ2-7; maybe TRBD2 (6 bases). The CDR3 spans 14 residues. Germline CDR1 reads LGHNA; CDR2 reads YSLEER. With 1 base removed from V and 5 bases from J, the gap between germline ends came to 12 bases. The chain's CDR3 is CASSQAGRGDEQYF. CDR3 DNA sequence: TGCGCCAGCAGCCAAGCCGGGAGAGGGGACGAGCAGTACTTC.

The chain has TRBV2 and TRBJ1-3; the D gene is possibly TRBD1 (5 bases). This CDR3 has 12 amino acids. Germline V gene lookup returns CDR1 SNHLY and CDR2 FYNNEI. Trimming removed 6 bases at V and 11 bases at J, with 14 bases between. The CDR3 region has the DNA TGTGCCAGCAGGGCACGAGGGGAGGCCATATATTTT. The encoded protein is CASRARGEAIYF.

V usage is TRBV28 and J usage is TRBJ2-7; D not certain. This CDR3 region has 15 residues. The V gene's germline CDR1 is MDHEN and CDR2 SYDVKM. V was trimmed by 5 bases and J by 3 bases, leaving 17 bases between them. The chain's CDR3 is CASSPPPWRNYEQYF. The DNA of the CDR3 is TGTGCCAGCAGTCCCCCTCCCTGGCGGAACTACGAGCAGTACTTC.

The CDR3 bases are TGTGCCAGCAGCTTGAATTTAGGGGAAACAGATACGCAGTATTTT. Translated: CASSLNLGETDTQYF. The V gene is TRBV5-4, the J gene TRBJ2-3; D possibly corresponds to TRBD1 (5 bases). This CDR3 is built from 15 residues. Trimming removed 1 base at V and 3 bases at J, with 12 bases between. The germline V gene encodes CDR1 SGHNT and CDR2 YYREEE (reference sequence).

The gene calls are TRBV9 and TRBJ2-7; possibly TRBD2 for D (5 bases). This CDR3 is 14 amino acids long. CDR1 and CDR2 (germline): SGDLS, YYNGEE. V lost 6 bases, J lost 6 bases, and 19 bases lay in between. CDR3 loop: CASTAGINSGEQYF. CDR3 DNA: TGTGCCAGCACTGCCGGGATTAACAGCGGCGAGCAGTACTTC.

The CDR3 loop is CASSNSDTGELFF. In nucleotides, the CDR3 is TGTGCCAGTAGTAACAGCGACACCGGGGAGCTGTTTTTT. This chain uses TRBV19 with TRBJ2-2; D is ambiguous. Germline V gives CDR1 LNHDA, CDR2 SQIVND (reference sequence). The CDR3 is made up of 13 amino acids. Trimming shortened V by 4 bases and J by 3 bases, and 6 bases separated the two germline ends. The variable domain in full, completed from reference TRBV19 and TRBJ2-2, reads DGGITQSPKYLFRKEGQNVTLSCEQNLNHDAMYWYRQDPGQGLRLIYYSQIVNDFQKGDIAEGYSVSREKKESFPLTVTSAQKNPTAFYLCASSNSDTGELFFGEGSRLTVL.

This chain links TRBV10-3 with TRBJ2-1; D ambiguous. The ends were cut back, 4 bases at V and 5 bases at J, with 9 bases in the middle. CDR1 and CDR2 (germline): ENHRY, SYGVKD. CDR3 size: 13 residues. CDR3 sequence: CAISVDDDNEQFF. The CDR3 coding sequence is TGTGCCATCAGTGTAGATGACGACAATGAGCAGTTCTTC.

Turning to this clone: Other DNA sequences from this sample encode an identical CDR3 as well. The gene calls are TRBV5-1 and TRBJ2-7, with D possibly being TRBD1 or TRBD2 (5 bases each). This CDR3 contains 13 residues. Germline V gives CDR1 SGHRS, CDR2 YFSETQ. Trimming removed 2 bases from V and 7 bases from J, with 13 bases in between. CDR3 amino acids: CASSFGDGWEQYF. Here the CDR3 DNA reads TGCGCCAGCAGCTTCGGGGACGGTTGGGAGCAGTACTTC. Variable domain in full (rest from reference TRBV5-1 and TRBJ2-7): KAGVTQTPRYLIKTRGQQVTLSCSPISGHRSVSWYQQTPGQGLQFLFEYFSETQRNKGNFPGRFSGRQFSNSRSEMNVSTLELGDSALYLCASSFGDGWEQYFGPGTRLTVT.

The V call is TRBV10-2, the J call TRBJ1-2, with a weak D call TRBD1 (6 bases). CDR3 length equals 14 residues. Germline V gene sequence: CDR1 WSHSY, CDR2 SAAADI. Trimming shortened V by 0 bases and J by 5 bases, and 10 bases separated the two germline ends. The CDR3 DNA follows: TGCGCCAGCAGTGAGTCAAGACAGGATTATGGCTACACCTTC. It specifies CASSESRQDYGYTF.

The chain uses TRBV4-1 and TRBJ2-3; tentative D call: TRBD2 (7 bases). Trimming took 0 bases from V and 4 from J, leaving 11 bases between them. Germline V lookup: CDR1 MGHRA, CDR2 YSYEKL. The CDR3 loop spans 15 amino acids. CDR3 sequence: CASSQDLGGPDTQYF. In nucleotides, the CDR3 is TGCGCCAGCAGCCAAGACCTGGGGGGGCCAGATACGCAGTATTTT.

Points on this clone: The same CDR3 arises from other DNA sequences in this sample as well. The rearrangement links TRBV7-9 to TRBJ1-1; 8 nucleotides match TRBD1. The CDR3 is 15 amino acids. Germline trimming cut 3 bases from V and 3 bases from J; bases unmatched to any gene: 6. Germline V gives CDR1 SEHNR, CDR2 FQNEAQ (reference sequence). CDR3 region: CASSLGDRPYTEAFF. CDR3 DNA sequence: TGTGCCAGCAGCTTGGGGGACAGGCCGTACACTGAAGCTTTCTTT.

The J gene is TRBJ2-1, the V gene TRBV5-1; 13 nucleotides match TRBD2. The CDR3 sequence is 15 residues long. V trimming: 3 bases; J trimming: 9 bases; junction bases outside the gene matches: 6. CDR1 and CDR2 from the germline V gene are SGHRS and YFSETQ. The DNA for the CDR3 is TGCGCCAGCAGCTGGACTAGCGGGAGCCAAGTTGAGCAGTTCTTC. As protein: CASSWTSGSQVEQFF.

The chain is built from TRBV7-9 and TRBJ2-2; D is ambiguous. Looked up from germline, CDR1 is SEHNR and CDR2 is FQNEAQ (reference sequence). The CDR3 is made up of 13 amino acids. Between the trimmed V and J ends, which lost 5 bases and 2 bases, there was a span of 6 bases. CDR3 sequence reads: CASSPLNTGELFF. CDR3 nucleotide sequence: TGTGCCAGCAGCCCACTCAACACCGGGGAGCTGTTTTTT.

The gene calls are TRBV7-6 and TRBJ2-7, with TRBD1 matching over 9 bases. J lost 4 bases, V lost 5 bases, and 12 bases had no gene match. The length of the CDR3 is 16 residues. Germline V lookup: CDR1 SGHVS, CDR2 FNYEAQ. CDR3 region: CASSQPRDRAGYEQYF. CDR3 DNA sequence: TGTGCCAGCAGCCAACCCCGGGACAGGGCGGGGTACGAGCAGTACTTC.

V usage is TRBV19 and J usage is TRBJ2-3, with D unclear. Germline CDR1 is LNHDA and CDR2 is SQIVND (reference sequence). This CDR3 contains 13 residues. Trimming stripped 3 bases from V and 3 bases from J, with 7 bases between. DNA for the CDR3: TGTGCCAGTAGTATCCGAACGACAGATACGCAGTATTTT. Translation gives CASSIRTTDTQYF. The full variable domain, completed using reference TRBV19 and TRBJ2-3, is DGGITQSPKYLFRKEGQNVTLSCEQNLNHDAMYWYRQDPGQGLRLIYYSQIVNDFQKGDIAEGYSVSREKKESFPLTVTSAQKNPTAFYLCASSIRTTDTQYFGPGTRLTVL.

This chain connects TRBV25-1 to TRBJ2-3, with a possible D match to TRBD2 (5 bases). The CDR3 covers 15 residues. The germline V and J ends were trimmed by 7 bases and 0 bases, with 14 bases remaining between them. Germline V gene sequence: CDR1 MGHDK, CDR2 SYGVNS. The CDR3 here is CASKAEGASTDTQYF. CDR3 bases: TGTGCCAGCAAGGCTGAGGGAGCTAGCACAGATACGCAGTATTTT.

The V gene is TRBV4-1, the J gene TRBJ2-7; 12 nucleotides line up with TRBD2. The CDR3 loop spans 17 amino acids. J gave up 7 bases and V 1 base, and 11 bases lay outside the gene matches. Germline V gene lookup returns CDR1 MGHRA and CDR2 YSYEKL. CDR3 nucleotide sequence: TGCGCCAGCAGCCAAGCCTTCCTAGCGGGAGGGCCGCTTGAGCAGTACTTC. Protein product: CASSQAFLAGGPLEQYF.

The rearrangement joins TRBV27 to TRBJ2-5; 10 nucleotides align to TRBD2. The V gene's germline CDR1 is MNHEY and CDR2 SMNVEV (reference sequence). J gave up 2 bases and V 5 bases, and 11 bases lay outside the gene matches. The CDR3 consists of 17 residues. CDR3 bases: TGTGCCAGCAGTCTCTCTTCTAGCGGGAGTAGGCAAGAGACCCAGTACTTC. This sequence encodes CASSLSSSGSRQETQYF.

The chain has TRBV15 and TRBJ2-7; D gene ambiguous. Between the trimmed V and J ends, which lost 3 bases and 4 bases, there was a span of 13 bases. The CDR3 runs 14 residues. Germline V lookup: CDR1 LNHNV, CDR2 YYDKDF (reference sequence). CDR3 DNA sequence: TGTGCCACCAGCAGCGGACCTCAGAGGTACGAGCAGTACTTC. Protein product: CATSSGPQRYEQYF.

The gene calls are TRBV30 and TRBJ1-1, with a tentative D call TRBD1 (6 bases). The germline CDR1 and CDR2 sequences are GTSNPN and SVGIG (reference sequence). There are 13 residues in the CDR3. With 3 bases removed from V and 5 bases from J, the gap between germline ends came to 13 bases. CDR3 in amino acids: CAWRQQGWTEAFF. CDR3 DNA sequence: TGTGCCTGGAGGCAACAGGGATGGACTGAAGCTTTCTTT.

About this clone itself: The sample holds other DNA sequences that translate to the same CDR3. The CDR3 DNA follows: TGTGCCAGCAGTTTGAGTGGAATCATGAACACTGAAGCTTTCTTT. This codes for CASSLSGIMNTEAFF. The chain employs TRBV27 and TRBJ1-1; D unclear. Trimming took 3 bases from V and 0 from J, leaving 11 bases between them. Germline values: CDR1 MNHEY, CDR2 SMNVEV (reference sequence). The CDR3 has 15 residues.

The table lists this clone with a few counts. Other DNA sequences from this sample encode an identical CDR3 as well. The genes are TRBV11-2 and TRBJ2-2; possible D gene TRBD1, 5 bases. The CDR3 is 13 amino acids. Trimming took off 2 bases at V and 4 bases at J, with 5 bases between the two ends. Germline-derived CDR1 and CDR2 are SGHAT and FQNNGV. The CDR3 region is CASSLQGTGELFF. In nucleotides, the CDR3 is TGTGCCAGCAGCTTACAGGGCACCGGGGAGCTGTTTTTT.

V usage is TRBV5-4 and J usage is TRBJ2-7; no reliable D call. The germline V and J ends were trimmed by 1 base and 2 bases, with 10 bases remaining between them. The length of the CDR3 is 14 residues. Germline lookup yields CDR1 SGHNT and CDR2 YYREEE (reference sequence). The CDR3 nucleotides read TGTGCCAGCAGCTTGAGTGTGGGAACCTACGAGCAGTACTTC. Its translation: CASSLSVGTYEQYF.

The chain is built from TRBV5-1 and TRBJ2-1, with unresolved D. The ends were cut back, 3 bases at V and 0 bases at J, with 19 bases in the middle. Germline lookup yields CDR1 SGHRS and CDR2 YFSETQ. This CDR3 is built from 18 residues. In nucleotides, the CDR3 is TGCGCCAGCAGCTCCAACCCCTCGCTACCAAGCTCCTACAATGAGCAGTTCTTC. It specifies CASSSNPSLPSSYNEQFF.

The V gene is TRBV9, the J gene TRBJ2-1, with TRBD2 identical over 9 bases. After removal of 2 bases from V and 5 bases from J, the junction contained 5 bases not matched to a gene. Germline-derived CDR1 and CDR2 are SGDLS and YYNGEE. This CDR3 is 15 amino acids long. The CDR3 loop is CASSVGLALNNEQFF. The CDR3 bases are TGTGCCAGCAGCGTTGGACTAGCGCTTAACAATGAGCAGTTCTTC. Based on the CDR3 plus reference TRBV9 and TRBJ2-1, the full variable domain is DSGVTQTPKHLITATGQRVTLRCSPRSGDLSVYWYQQSLDQGLQFLIQYYNGEERAKGNILERFSAQQFPDLHSELNLSSLELGDSALYFCASSVGLALNNEQFFGPGTRLTVL.